This entry features one T cell receptor beta chain sequence. These data are taken from a study of blood T cell repertoires in COVID-19. In the study overall: The United States, Italy and Spain provided the acute and convalescent COVID-19 samples.

In the source study's methods: Quantification of nucleated cells was approximated via reference gene primer amplification. Data came from immunoSEQ multiplex PCR; TCRdb stores just in-frame clones and leaves some out. The DNA was the basis for D and trimming; V, J and clone size are from that table. The sample has roughly 250,000 clones, 70% to 90% seen once. The CDR3 consists of 15 residues. From germline, CDR1 is LGHNA and CDR2 YNFKEQ. V shed 5 bases, J shed 7 bases, and the junction held 7 bases outside the gene matches. This clonotype was sampled from a woman aged 40 to 55 who had recovered from COVID-19. What was sequenced was peripheral blood. The chain combines TRBV4-2 with TRBJ2-1, with 11 positions matching TRBD2. The DNA of the CDR3 is TGTGCCAGCAGCAAAACTAGCGGGGGTCCAAATGAGCAGTTCTTC. This encodes CASSKTSGGPNEQFF.